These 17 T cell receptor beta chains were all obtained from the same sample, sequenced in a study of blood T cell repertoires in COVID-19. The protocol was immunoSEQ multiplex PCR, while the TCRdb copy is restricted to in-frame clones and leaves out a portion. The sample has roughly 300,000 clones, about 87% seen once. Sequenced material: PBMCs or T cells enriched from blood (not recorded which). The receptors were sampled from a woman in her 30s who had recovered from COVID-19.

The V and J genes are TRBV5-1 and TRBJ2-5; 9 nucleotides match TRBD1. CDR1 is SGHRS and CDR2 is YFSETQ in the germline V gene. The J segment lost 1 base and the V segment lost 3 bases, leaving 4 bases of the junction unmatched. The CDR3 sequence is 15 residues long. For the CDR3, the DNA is TGCGCCAGCAGCTGGTGGACAGGGGCCCAAGAGACCCAGTACTTC. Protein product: CASSWWTGAQETQYF.

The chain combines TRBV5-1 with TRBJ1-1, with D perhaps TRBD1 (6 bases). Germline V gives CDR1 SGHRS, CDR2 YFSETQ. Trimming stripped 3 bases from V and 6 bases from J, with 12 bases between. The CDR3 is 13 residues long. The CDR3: CASSSLEGAEAFF. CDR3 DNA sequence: TGCGCCAGCAGCTCGCTTGAGGGGGCTGAAGCTTTCTTT. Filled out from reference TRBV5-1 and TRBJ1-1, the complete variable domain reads KAGVTQTPRYLIKTRGQQVTLSCSPISGHRSVSWYQQTPGQGLQFLFEYFSETQRNKGNFPGRFSGRQFSNSRSEMNVSTLELGDSALYLCASSSLEGAEAFFGQGTRLTVV.

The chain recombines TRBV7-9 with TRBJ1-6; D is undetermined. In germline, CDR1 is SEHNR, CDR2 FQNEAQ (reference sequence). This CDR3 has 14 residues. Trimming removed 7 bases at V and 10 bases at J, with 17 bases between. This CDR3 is CASTKLTEGSPLHF. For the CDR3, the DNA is TGTGCCAGCACCAAACTCACAGAGGGATCACCCCTCCACTTT.

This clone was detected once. CDR3 region: CASSGMGLAGNEQFF. The CDR3 nucleotides read TGTGCCAGCAGTGGTATGGGACTAGCGGGGAATGAGCAGTTCTTC. This chain connects TRBV9 to TRBJ2-1; 13 bases are a match to TRBD2. Germline assignment: CDR1 SGDLS and CDR2 YYNGEE. CDR3 length: 15 amino acids. J gave up 7 bases and V 5 bases, and 6 bases lay outside the gene matches.

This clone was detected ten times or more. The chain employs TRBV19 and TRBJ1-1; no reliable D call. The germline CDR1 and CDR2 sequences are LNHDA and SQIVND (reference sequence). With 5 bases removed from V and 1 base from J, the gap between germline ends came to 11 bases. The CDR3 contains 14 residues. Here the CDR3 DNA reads TGTGCCAGTAGTTTAAGGAGGGAGAACACTGAAGCTTTCTTT. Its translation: CASSLRRENTEAFF.

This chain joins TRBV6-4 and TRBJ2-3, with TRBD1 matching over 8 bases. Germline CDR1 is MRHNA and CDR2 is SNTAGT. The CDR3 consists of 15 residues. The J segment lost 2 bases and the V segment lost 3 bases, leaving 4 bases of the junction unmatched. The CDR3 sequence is CASSEKQGVTDTQYF. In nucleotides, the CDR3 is TGTGCCAGCAGTGAAAAACAGGGGGTCACAGATACGCAGTATTTT.

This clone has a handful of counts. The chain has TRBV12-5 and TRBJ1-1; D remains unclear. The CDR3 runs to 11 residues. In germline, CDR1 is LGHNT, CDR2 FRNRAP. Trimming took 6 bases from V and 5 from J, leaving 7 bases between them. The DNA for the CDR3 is TGTGCTAGTGGCTACGGGACTGAAGCTTTCTTT. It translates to CASGYGTEAFF. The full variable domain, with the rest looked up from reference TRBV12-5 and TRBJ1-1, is DARVTQTPRHKVTEMGQEVTMRCQPILGHNTVFWYRQTMMQGLELLAYFRNRAPLDDSGMPKDRFSAEMPDATLATLKIQPSEPRDSAVYFCASGYGTEAFFGQGTRLTVV.

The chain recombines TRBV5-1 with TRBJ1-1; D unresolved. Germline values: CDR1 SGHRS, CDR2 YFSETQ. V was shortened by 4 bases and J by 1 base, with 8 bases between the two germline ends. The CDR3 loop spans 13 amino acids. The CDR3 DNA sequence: TGCGCCAGCAGCCCCGTCTCGAACACTGAAGCTTTCTTT. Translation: CASSPVSNTEAFF. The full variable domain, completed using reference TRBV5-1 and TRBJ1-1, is KAGVTQTPRYLIKTRGQQVTLSCSPISGHRSVSWYQQTPGQGLQFLFEYFSETQRNKGNFPGRFSGRQFSNSRSEMNVSTLELGDSALYLCASSPVSNTEAFFGQGTRLTVV.

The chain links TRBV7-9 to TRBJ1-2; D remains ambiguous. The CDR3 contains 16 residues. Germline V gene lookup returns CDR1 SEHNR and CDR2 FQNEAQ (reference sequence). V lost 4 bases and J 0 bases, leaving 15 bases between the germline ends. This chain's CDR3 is CASSSEGEVPNYGYTF. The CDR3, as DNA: TGTGCCAGCAGCTCCGAGGGTGAAGTCCCTAACTATGGCTACACCTTC.

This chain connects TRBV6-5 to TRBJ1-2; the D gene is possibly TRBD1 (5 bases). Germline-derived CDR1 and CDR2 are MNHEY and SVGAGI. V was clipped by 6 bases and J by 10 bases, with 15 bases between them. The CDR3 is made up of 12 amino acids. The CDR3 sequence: CASSPLGGTYTF. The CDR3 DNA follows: TGTGCCAGCAGCCCCCTTGGCGGGACCTACACCTTC.

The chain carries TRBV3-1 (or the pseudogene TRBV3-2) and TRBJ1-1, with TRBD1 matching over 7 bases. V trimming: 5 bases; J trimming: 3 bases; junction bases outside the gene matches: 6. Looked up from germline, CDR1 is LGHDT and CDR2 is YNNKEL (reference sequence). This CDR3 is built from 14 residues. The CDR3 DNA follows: TGTGCCAGCAGCGCGGACAGGATGGACACTGAAGCTTTCTTT. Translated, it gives CASSADRMDTEAFF.

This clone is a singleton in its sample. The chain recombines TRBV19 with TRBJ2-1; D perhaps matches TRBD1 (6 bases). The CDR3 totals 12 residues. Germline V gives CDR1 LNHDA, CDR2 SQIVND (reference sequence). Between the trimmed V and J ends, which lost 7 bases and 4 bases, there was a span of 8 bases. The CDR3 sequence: CASTGQYNEQFF. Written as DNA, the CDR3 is TGTGCCAGTACAGGACAGTACAATGAGCAGTTCTTC.

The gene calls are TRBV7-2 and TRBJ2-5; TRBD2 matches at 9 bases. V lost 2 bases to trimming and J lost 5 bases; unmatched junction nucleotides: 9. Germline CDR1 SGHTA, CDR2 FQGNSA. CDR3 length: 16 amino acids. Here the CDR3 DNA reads TGTGCCAGCAGCTTAATGGCTAGCGGGGTGGGTGAGACCCAGTACTTC. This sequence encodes CASSLMASGVGETQYF.

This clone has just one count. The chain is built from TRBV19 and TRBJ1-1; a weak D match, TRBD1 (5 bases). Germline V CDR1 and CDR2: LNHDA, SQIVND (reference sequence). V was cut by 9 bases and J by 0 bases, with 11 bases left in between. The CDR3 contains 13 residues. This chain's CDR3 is CASGGLMNTEAFF. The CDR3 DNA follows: TGTGCCAGCGGGGGTTTAATGAACACTGAAGCTTTCTTT. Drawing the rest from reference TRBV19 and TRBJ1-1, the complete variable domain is DGGITQSPKYLFRKEGQNVTLSCEQNLNHDAMYWYRQDPGQGLRLIYYSQIVNDFQKGDIAEGYSVSREKKESFPLTVTSAQKNPTAFYLCASGGLMNTEAFFGQGTRLTVV.

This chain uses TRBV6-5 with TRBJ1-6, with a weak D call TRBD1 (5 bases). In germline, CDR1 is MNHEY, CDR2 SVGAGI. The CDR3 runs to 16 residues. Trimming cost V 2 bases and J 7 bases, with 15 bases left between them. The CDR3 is CASSYLSPGKNSPLHF. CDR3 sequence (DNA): TGTGCCAGCAGTTACCTTTCCCCAGGGAAGAATTCACCCCTCCACTTT.

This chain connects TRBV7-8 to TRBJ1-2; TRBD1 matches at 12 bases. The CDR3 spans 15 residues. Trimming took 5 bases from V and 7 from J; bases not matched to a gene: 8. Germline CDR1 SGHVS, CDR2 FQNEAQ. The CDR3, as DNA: TGTGCCAGCAGCCAGGCCGGGACAGGGGGCGTTGGCTACACCTTC. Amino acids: CASSQAGTGGVGYTF.

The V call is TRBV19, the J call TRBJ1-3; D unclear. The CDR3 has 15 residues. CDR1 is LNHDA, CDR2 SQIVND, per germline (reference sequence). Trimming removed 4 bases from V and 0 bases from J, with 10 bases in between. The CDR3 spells CASSNQRNSGNTIYF. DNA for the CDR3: TGTGCCAGTAGTAACCAGCGGAACTCTGGAAACACCATATATTTT.